What follows is one TCR beta chain and its context. J lost 3 bases, V lost 2 bases, and 6 bases had no gene match. The CDR3 consists of 16 residues. CDR1 and CDR2 (germline): GTSNPN, SVGIG (reference sequence). This specimen belongs to a study of T-cell reconstitution after alpha-beta-depleted transplantation in children. Unique molecular identifiers tagged the TCRbeta library. TCRdb recomputed calls from the PCR reads with MiXCR, one row per CDR3 protein. The table shows fewer than 400,000 distinct CDR3 sequences, with roughly 20% occurring only once. The V and J genes are TRBV30 and TRBJ2-7; 14 bases are a match to TRBD2. Specimen: PBMCs from the stem cell graft donor, collected from the stem cell graft. This sequence originates from a human donor who donated a stem cell graft to a child with acute myeloid leukemia. CDR3 residues: CAWSLTGTSGSYEQYF. The CDR3 DNA is TGTGCCTGGAGTCTAACTGGGACTAGCGGGAGCTACGAGCAGTACTTC.